This T cell receptor (beta chain) appears in the sequencing data of a study of T-cell reconstitution after alpha-beta-depleted transplantation in children. The table lists this clonotype with many counts. Its antigen is undetermined. Study-level findings and limits: Several hundred graft clones that had expanded were reportedly the source of alpha-beta T cells about two months after transplant. From newly produced T cells came most of the T-cell counts and diversity one year after transplant. Surviving recipient T cells and thymic progenitors underlay high day-60 TCRbeta diversity in some patients.

Trimming cost V 6 bases and J 5 bases; bases outside gene matches: 8. The CDR3 spans 14 residues. Unique molecular identifiers tagged the TCRbeta library. TCRdb re-derived calls from the PCR reads in MiXCR, one entry per CDR3 protein. The sample has 140,000 to 150,000 distinct CDR3 sequences; roughly 8.8% are singletons. This chain joins TRBV12-3 or TRBV12-4 and TRBJ2-5, with 8 positions matching TRBD1. The source of this sequence is a female patient between 2 and 10 years old who had a stem cell transplant for congenital amegakaryocytic thrombocytopenia, so the T cells may come from the graft donor. Sample: PBMCs, mostly from graft donor cells, taken 180 days after TCRalphabeta/CD19-depleted stem cell transplant. The CDR3 nucleotides read TGTGCCAGCAGCCGAACCAGGGGGCTGGAGACCCAGTACTTC. It translates to CASSRTRGLETQYF.